The rows below give T cell receptor beta chains drawn from one sample of a study of OX40 agonist ivuxolimab in advanced cancers. Sequenced by immunoSEQ multiplex PCR; TCRdb stores in-frame clones only, minus some. Among about 100,000 clones listed, 89% were seen once. Sequenced material: CD4+ or CD8+ T cells sorted from blood, taken in a trial of the OX40 agonist ivuxolimab. The receptor set was obtained from an adult with an advanced solid tumor such as melanoma, head and neck, liver or kidney cancer. The CDR3 runs from the conserved cysteine through the conserved F or W. The D gene is left open where the match is weak. The size field is filled for only some rows; it gives once, few, many or a size class.

j_call: TRBJ2-7
v_call: TRBV7-3
d_call: TRBD1
clone_size: .
cdr3_aa: CASSLTRDSSHEQYF
cdr3_nt: TGTGCCAGCAGCTTAACGAGGGACAGTTCCCACGAGCAGTACTTC

j_call: TRBJ2-1
v_call: TRBV27
d_call: TRBD2
clone_size: .
cdr3_aa: CASSLYPSGGPYNEQFF
cdr3_nt: TGTGCCAGCAGTTTATACCCAAGCGGGGGTCCCTACAATGAGCAGTTCTTC

j_call: TRBJ2-3
v_call: TRBV10-3
d_call: .
clone_size: .
cdr3_aa: CAISESGQLSTDTQYF
cdr3_nt: TGTGCCATCAGTGAGTCTGGGCAACTAAGCACAGATACGCAGTATTTT

j_call: TRBJ2-3
v_call: TRBV7-9
d_call: .
clone_size: .
cdr3_aa: CASSLSTGLTDTQYF
cdr3_nt: TGTGCCAGCAGCTTATCCACGGGTCTCACAGATACGCAGTATTTT

j_call: TRBJ2-1
v_call: TRBV18
d_call: TRBD2
clone_size: once
cdr3_aa: CASSKGLAAYNEQFF
cdr3_nt: TGTGCCAGCTCCAAGGGACTAGCGGCCTACAATGAGCAGTTCTTC

j_call: TRBJ2-2
v_call: TRBV9
d_call: .
clone_size: .
cdr3_aa: CASSGDTLFGGELFF
cdr3_nt: TGTGCCAGCAGCGGGGACACTTTATTTGGCGGGGAGCTGTTTTTT

j_call: TRBJ1-4
v_call: TRBV6-1
d_call: .
clone_size: .
cdr3_aa: CASNLQGWEHEKLFF
cdr3_nt: TGTGCCAGCAACCTGCAGGGTTGGGAACATGAAAAACTGTTTTTT

j_call: TRBJ1-5
v_call: TRBV28
d_call: .
clone_size: once
cdr3_aa: CASSPYGRVSQPQHF
cdr3_nt: TGTGCCAGCAGTCCCTATGGGAGGGTGAGTCAGCCCCAGCATTTT

j_call: TRBJ1-1
v_call: TRBV6-1
d_call: .
clone_size: .
cdr3_aa: CASSEKLWGTEAFF
cdr3_nt: TGTGCCAGCAGTGAGAAATTATGGGGGACTGAAGCTTTCTTT

j_call: TRBJ2-1
v_call: TRBV9
d_call: TRBD1
clone_size: .
cdr3_aa: CASSVGDSYNEQFF
cdr3_nt: TGTGCCAGCAGCGTAGGGGACAGTTACAATGAGCAGTTCTTC

j_call: TRBJ2-5
v_call: TRBV1
d_call: .
clone_size: .
cdr3_aa: CTSSQVSVTGQETQYF
cdr3_nt: TGCACCAGCAGCCAAGTGTCGGTGACAGGCCAAGAGACCCAGTACTTC

j_call: TRBJ1-3
v_call: TRBV9
d_call: .
clone_size: .
cdr3_aa: CASSEGTPSGNTIYF
cdr3_nt: TGTGCCAGCAGCGAAGGGACGCCTTCTGGAAACACCATATATTTT

j_call: TRBJ2-1
v_call: TRBV7-9
d_call: .
clone_size: once
cdr3_aa: CASSLERAGEQFF
cdr3_nt: TGTGCCAGCAGCTTAGAACGGGCCGGAGAGCAGTTCTTC

j_call: TRBJ1-2
v_call: TRBV6-1
d_call: .
clone_size: once
cdr3_aa: CASRRGDYGYTF
cdr3_nt: TGTGCCAGCAGGAGGGGTGACTATGGCTACACCTTC

j_call: TRBJ2-1
v_call: TRBV6-4
d_call: .
clone_size: .
cdr3_aa: CASSDSGGAEQFF
cdr3_nt: TGTGCCAGCAGTGACTCAGGAGGGGCTGAGCAGTTCTTC

j_call: TRBJ2-2
v_call: TRBV29-1
d_call: TRBD2
clone_size: .
cdr3_aa: CSVEWLAGGAGELFF
cdr3_nt: TGCAGCGTTGAGTGGCTAGCGGGAGGGGCCGGGGAGCTGTTTTTT

j_call: TRBJ1-1
v_call: TRBV6-4
d_call: TRBD1
clone_size: .
cdr3_aa: CASRKDRGYTKAFF
cdr3_nt: TGTGCCAGCAGGAAGGACAGGGGCTACACTAAAGCTTTCTTT

j_call: TRBJ2-7
v_call: TRBV27
d_call: .
clone_size: .
cdr3_aa: CASSPQSYEQYF
cdr3_nt: TGTGCCAGCAGTCCCCAATCCTACGAGCAGTACTTC

j_call: TRBJ1-5
v_call: TRBV11-2
d_call: .
clone_size: .
cdr3_aa: CASSFGVDQPQHF
cdr3_nt: TGTGCCAGCAGCTTCGGGGTAGATCAGCCCCAGCATTTT

j_call: TRBJ2-1
v_call: TRBV28
d_call: TRBD2
clone_size: .
cdr3_aa: CASISGLAGGNPTYNEQFF
cdr3_nt: TGTGCCAGCATTTCTGGACTAGCGGGAGGGAACCCGACCTACAATGAGCAGTTCTTC

j_call: TRBJ2-5
v_call: TRBV7-2
d_call: .
clone_size: .
cdr3_aa: CASSTPPGETQYF
cdr3_nt: TGTGCCAGCAGCACACCCCCCGGGGAGACCCAGTACTTC

j_call: TRBJ2-7
v_call: TRBV19
d_call: TRBD1
clone_size: .
cdr3_aa: CASSKDTGTGLSEQYF
cdr3_nt: TGTGCCAGTAGTAAAGACACCGGGACAGGGCTGTCCGAGCAGTACTTC

j_call: TRBJ2-1
v_call: TRBV28
d_call: .
clone_size: .
cdr3_aa: CASSGFYNEQFF
cdr3_nt: TGTGCCAGCAGTGGGTTTTACAATGAGCAGTTCTTC

j_call: TRBJ2-2
v_call: TRBV4-2
d_call: TRBD2
clone_size: .
cdr3_aa: CASSQTFASGSAANTGELFF
cdr3_nt: TGTGCCAGCAGCCAAACCTTCGCTAGCGGGAGTGCGGCCAACACCGGGGAGCTGTTTTTT

j_call: TRBJ1-4
v_call: TRBV4-2
d_call: .
clone_size: .
cdr3_aa: CASSQYSWGTNEKLFF
cdr3_nt: TGTGCCAGCAGCCAATACTCGTGGGGAACTAATGAAAAACTGTTTTTT